What follows are 13 T cell receptor beta chains derived from one specimen sequenced in a study of cytomegalovirus exposure and HLA in healthy donors. The PCR employed 60 Vbeta primers together with 13 Jbeta primers. Profiled with immunoSEQ multiplex PCR; TCRdb holds only in-frame clones, not every one. Among over 150,000 clones listed, just under 85% were seen once. The source material was PBMCs. Every receptor here comes from a girl between 10 and 17 years old in good health and CMV-seropositive.

The V and J genes are TRBV5-5 and TRBJ2-3, with 13 bases lining up with TRBD2. V lost 3 bases, J lost 0 bases, and 7 bases stayed unmatched. Germline CDR1 is SGHKS and CDR2 is YYEKEE (reference sequence). The CDR3 loop spans 18 amino acids. CDR3 DNA sequence: TGTGCCAGCAGCTCGGGACTAGCGGGGCCGACTAGCACAGATACGCAGTATTTT. Translation gives CASSSGLAGPTSTDTQYF.

This chain joins TRBV5-1 and TRBJ2-2; D is unresolved. The CDR3 is made up of 13 amino acids. From germline, CDR1 is SGHRS and CDR2 YFSETQ. The ends were cut back, 4 bases at V and 6 bases at J, with 10 bases in the middle. The DNA for the CDR3 is TGCGCCAGCAGCCCGTTTGAGGCCGGGGAGCTGTTTTTT. The encoded protein is CASSPFEAGELFF. Together with reference TRBV5-1 and TRBJ2-2, the CDR3 gives the full variable domain: KAGVTQTPRYLIKTRGQQVTLSCSPISGHRSVSWYQQTPGQGLQFLFEYFSETQRNKGNFPGRFSGRQFSNSRSEMNVSTLELGDSALYLCASSPFEAGELFFGEGSRLTVL.

The chain couples TRBV19 to TRBJ1-2; no reliable D call. The length of the CDR3 is 11 residues. The V gene lost 7 bases and the J gene lost 8 bases, with 11 bases spanning the gap. Germline CDR1 LNHDA, CDR2 SQIVND (reference sequence). CDR3 coding DNA: TGTGCCAGTACTTCAGGTGTGGGCTACACCTTC. This translates into CASTSGVGYTF.

The chain joins TRBV7-2 to TRBJ2-7; TRBD2 agrees at 11 bases. The CDR3 has 19 residues. Germline-derived CDR1 and CDR2 are SGHTA and FQGNSA. V trimming: 0 bases; J trimming: 0 bases; junction bases outside the gene matches: 10. Written as DNA, the CDR3 is TGTGCCAGCAGCTTAGCGCTTGTACTAGCGGGGGCCGCCTCCTACGAGCAGTACTTC. The encoded protein is CASSLALVLAGAASYEQYF. The full variable domain, with the rest looked up from reference TRBV7-2 and TRBJ2-7, is GAGVSQSPSNKVTEKGKDVELRCDPISGHTALYWYRQSLGQGLEFLIYFQGNSAPDKSGLPSDRFSAERTGGSVSTLTIQRTQQEDSAVYLCASSLALVLAGAASYEQYFGPGTRLTVT.

The V gene is TRBV7-3, the J gene TRBJ1-6, with 8 nucleotides matching TRBD1. V was clipped by 5 bases and J by 6 bases; unmatched bases: 3. Germline CDR1 reads SGHTA; CDR2 reads FQGTGA. There are 14 residues in the CDR3. The CDR3 loop is CASSKDRVNSPLHF. In nucleotides, the CDR3 is TGTGCCAGCAGCAAGGACAGGGTTAATTCACCCCTCCACTTT.

This sequence joins TRBV7-3 and TRBJ2-1, with D uncertain. The CDR3 consists of 15 residues. Germline assignment: CDR1 SGHTA and CDR2 FQGTGA. V dropped 2 bases and J dropped 0 bases, with 8 bases sitting between them. The CDR3 protein is CASSLENDSYNEQFF. The CDR3 DNA is TGTGCCAGCAGCTTAGAGAACGACTCCTACAATGAGCAGTTCTTC.

The gene calls are TRBV9 and TRBJ1-1; D is undetermined. The ends were cut back, 0 bases at V and 1 base at J, with 4 bases in the middle. The V gene's germline CDR1 is SGDLS and CDR2 YYNGEE. The CDR3 has 13 residues. CDR3 in DNA: TGTGCCAGCAGCGTAGATCAGAACACTGAAGCTTTCTTT. Amino acids: CASSVDQNTEAFF. The full variable domain, rest sourced from reference TRBV9 and TRBJ1-1, is DSGVTQTPKHLITATGQRVTLRCSPRSGDLSVYWYQQSLDQGLQFLIQYYNGEERAKGNILERFSAQQFPDLHSELNLSSLELGDSALYFCASSVDQNTEAFFGQGTRLTVV.

The chain couples TRBV5-1 to TRBJ1-2; the D gene is possibly TRBD1 (6 bases). The CDR3 sequence is 14 residues long. Trimming pared 8 bases from V and 1 base from J, leaving 15 bases between. Germline assignment: CDR1 SGHRS and CDR2 YFSETQ. This CDR3 is CASTRDTFNYGYTF. As DNA, the CDR3 is TGCGCCAGTACCCGGGACACCTTTAACTATGGCTACACCTTC.

The chain combines TRBV7-9 with TRBJ2-1, with 8 bases that match TRBD1. The CDR3 contains 12 residues. Germline CDR1 and CDR2: SEHNR and FQNEAQ (reference sequence). The junction had 1 base not matched to a gene; V was cut back by 3 bases and J by 9 bases. CDR3 residues: CASSLTGAEQFF. The CDR3 bases are TGTGCCAGCAGCTTGACAGGGGCTGAGCAGTTCTTC.

This chain joins TRBV2 and TRBJ1-5; D is possibly TRBD1 (6 bases). The CDR3 runs 14 residues. Germline lookup yields CDR1 SNHLY and CDR2 FYNNEI. Trimming removed 5 bases at V and 0 bases at J, with 8 bases between. The DNA of the CDR3 is TGTGCCAGCAGTACAGGGTCTAGCAATCAGCCCCAGCATTTT. Its translation: CASSTGSSNQPQHF.

The chain employs TRBV21-1 and TRBJ1-5; the table's TRBD1 call for D was not verified on the DNA. TRBV21-1 is designated a pseudogene. The CDR3 length is 13 residues. DNA for the CDR3: TGTGCCGCACTTGGACAGGGTCATCAGCCCCAGCATTTT. Residues: CAALGQGHQPQHF.

V and J are TRBV7-8 and TRBJ2-7; weak D call: TRBD2 (7 bases). Germline-derived CDR1 and CDR2 are SGHVS and FQNEAQ. The CDR3 totals 17 residues. V lost 3 bases to trimming and J lost 3 bases, with 21 bases between them. Here the CDR3 DNA reads TGTGCCAGCAGCTTGAACCGGGGGGCAGGGGTGAGCTACGAGCAGTACTTC. Translating it yields CASSLNRGAGVSYEQYF.

The V call is TRBV6-5, the J call TRBJ1-5; 8 nucleotides align to TRBD1. Germline-derived CDR1 and CDR2 are MNHEY and SVGAGI. The J segment lost 7 bases and the V segment lost 6 bases, leaving 8 bases of the junction unmatched. The CDR3 spans 14 residues. The CDR3 DNA follows: TGTGCCAGCAGAAGCGACAGGGGCGAACAGCCCCAGCATTTT. Its translation is CASRSDRGEQPQHF.